This passage covers 16 T cell receptor beta chains from one sample sequenced in a study of OX40 agonist ivuxolimab in advanced cancers. Repertoires were generated with immunoSEQ multiplex PCR, while TCRdb's copy carries only in-frame clones and drops some. The sample has 60,000 to 65,000 clones; more than 80% are singletons. This specimen consisted of CD4+ or CD8+ T cells sorted from blood, obtained in a trial of the OX40 agonist ivuxolimab. The receptor set was obtained from an adult with an advanced solid tumor such as melanoma, head and neck, liver or kidney cancer.

This clone came up once. The chain links TRBV10-1 to TRBJ2-5, with 9 bases identical to TRBD2. There are 15 residues in the CDR3. Germline V lookup: CDR1 WNHNN, CDR2 SYGVQD (reference sequence). The ends lost 6 bases at V and 3 bases at J; junction bases unmatched: 8. CDR3 in amino acids: CASSPRASGKETQYF. The DNA for the CDR3 is TGCGCCAGCAGCCCCCGGGCTAGCGGGAAAGAGACCCAGTACTTC.

This clone was recorded once. The rearrangement links TRBV19 to TRBJ2-5; 8 bases line up with TRBD1. The DNA end is more similar to TRBJ2-7, so the J call may be wrong. Germline V lookup: CDR1 LNHDA, CDR2 SQIVND (reference sequence). The CDR3 spans 15 residues. In DNA form, the CDR3 reads TGTGCCAGTAGTATAGCAGGACAGGGCTCCTACGAGCAGTACTTC. It encodes CASSIAGQGSYEQYF.

The J gene is TRBJ2-7, the V gene TRBV5-1; the match to TRBD1 covers 7 bases. V was clipped by 4 bases and J by 6 bases; unmatched bases: 7. The CDR3 totals 13 residues. Germline V lookup: CDR1 SGHRS, CDR2 YFSETQ. CDR3 sequence reads: CASSPDRVGEQYF. In DNA, the CDR3 is TGCGCCAGCAGCCCCGACAGGGTCGGCGAGCAGTACTTC.

This clone occurred a few times. The chain couples TRBV5-6 to TRBJ1-1, with D hard to call. Per germline, CDR1 SGHDT and CDR2 YYEEEE. This CDR3 has 11 amino acids. Trimming cost V 4 bases and J 2 bases, with 3 bases left between them. DNA for the CDR3: TGTGCCAGCAGCCTTAACACTGAAGCTTTCTTT. This translates into CASSLNTEAFF. The full variable domain, in which reference TRBV5-6 and TRBJ1-1 provide the parts outside the CDR3, is DAGVTQSPTHLIKTRGQQVTLRCSPKSGHDTVSWYQQALGQGPQFIFQYYEEEERQRGNFPDRFSGHQFPNYSSELNVNALLLGDSALYLCASSLNTEAFFGQGTRLTVV.

This chain joins TRBV28 and TRBJ2-7, with 9 bases aligning to TRBD1. CDR3 length equals 15 residues. Trimming at V came to 6 bases and at J to 4 bases, leaving 10 bases not matched to a gene. Looked up from germline, CDR1 is MDHEN and CDR2 is SYDVKM. The CDR3 sequence is CASSLQGQGRYEQYF. The DNA for the CDR3 is TGTGCCAGCAGCCTACAGGGACAGGGACGGTACGAGCAGTACTTC.

This chain joins TRBV20-1 and TRBJ2-5, with unresolved D. The DNA end is a closer match to TRBJ2-7, so the J assignment may be wrong. The CDR3 has 11 residues. In germline, CDR1 is DFQATT, CDR2 SNEGSKA (reference sequence). The CDR3 sequence: CSSPGLAEQYF. Written as DNA, the CDR3 is TGCTCCAGTCCCGGTTTAGCCGAGCAGTACTTC.

The gene calls are TRBV19 and TRBJ1-1; D call uncertain. CDR1 and CDR2 (germline): LNHDA, SQIVND (reference sequence). V was clipped by 2 bases and J by 1 base, with 8 bases between them. This CDR3 is built from 14 residues. The CDR3 DNA reads TGTGCCAGTAGTATAATTTGGGCGAACACTGAAGCTTTCTTT. Translation: CASSIIWANTEAFF.

The chain uses TRBV9 and TRBJ2-2; D might be TRBD1 (6 bases). Trimming cost V 5 bases and J 5 bases, with 10 bases left between them. This CDR3 has 13 amino acids. Germline CDR1 and CDR2: SGDLS and YYNGEE. CDR3 loop: CASRTGETGELFF. The CDR3 DNA reads TGTGCCAGCAGGACAGGAGAGACCGGGGAGCTGTTTTTT.

The chain has TRBV19 and TRBJ1-1; D unresolved. This CDR3 has 13 residues. V was trimmed by 5 bases and J by 0 bases, leaving 7 bases between them. Germline V gene lookup returns CDR1 LNHDA and CDR2 SQIVND (reference sequence). The CDR3 nucleotides are TGTGCCAGTAGTCCGCCGTTGAACACTGAAGCTTTCTTT. It specifies CASSPPLNTEAFF. The complete variable domain, with remaining parts taken from reference TRBV19 and TRBJ1-1, reads DGGITQSPKYLFRKEGQNVTLSCEQNLNHDAMYWYRQDPGQGLRLIYYSQIVNDFQKGDIAEGYSVSREKKESFPLTVTSAQKNPTAFYLCASSPPLNTEAFFGQGTRLTVV.

A few counts support this clone. The rearrangement joins TRBV2 to TRBJ2-7; TRBD2 agrees at 10 bases. V lost 7 bases, J lost 2 bases, and 14 bases stayed unmatched. Germline V gene lookup returns CDR1 SNHLY and CDR2 FYNNEI. CDR3 size: 17 residues. CDR3 protein: CASIKGRAGTSAYEQYF. The DNA for the CDR3 is TGTGCCAGCATCAAGGGTAGGGCCGGGACTAGCGCCTACGAGCAGTACTTC.

The table lists this clone with a few counts. This rearrangement joins TRBV28 to TRBJ1-1; D unclear. V lost 2 bases to trimming and J lost 5 bases, with 6 bases between them. The CDR3 covers 12 residues. Germline lookup yields CDR1 MDHEN and CDR2 SYDVKM. The DNA of the CDR3 is TGTGCCAGCAGTTTAAGAGGGACTGAAGCTTTCTTT. It yields the protein CASSLRGTEAFF.

The V call is TRBV5-6, the J call TRBJ2-3; D gene unclear. The CDR3 has 14 amino acids. Germline V gene lookup returns CDR1 SGHDT and CDR2 YYEEEE. V dropped 2 bases and J dropped 2 bases, with 9 bases sitting between them. The CDR3 here is CASSLRPLTDTQYF. The CDR3 region has the DNA TGTGCCAGCAGCTTACGCCCCCTCACAGATACGCAGTATTTT.

This clone has a handful of counts. The rearrangement uses TRBV5-4 and TRBJ2-5, with a weak D call TRBD1 (6 bases). This CDR3 contains 13 residues. Trimming removed 0 bases from V and 8 bases from J, with 11 bases in between. Germline V gene lookup returns CDR1 SGHNT and CDR2 YYREEE (reference sequence). CDR3 loop: CASSLGQAFTQYF. The CDR3, as DNA: TGTGCCAGCAGCTTGGGACAGGCTTTTACCCAGTACTTC. Variable domain in full (rest from reference TRBV5-4 and TRBJ2-5): ETGVTQSPTHLIKTRGQQVTLRCSSQSGHNTVSWYQQALGQGPQFIFQYYREEENGRGNFPPRFSGLQFPNYSSELNVNALELDDSALYLCASSLGQAFTQYFGPGTRLLVL.

This clone was detected only once. V is TRBV18 and J is TRBJ2-3; D is undetermined. The CDR3 is 11 residues long. Germline V lookup: CDR1 KGHSH, CDR2 LQKENI. V was clipped by 6 bases and J by 4 bases, with 5 bases between them. The DNA for the CDR3 is TGTGCCAGCTCCCAATCAGATACGCAGTATTTT. As protein: CASSQSDTQYF.

The CDR3 loop reads CASSLDHKTQYF. For the CDR3, the DNA is TGTGCCAGCAGCTTAGATCACAAGACCCAGTACTTC. J is TRBJ2-5 and V is TRBV11-3; D is uncertain. V gave up 0 bases and J gave up 6 bases, with 5 bases separating them. The CDR3 spans 12 residues. Germline CDR1 and CDR2: SGHNT and YENEEA.

CDR3 sequence reads: CASSQADRDGATQYF. In nucleotides, the CDR3 is TGCGCCAGCAGCCAAGCGGACAGGGACGGTGCGACCCAGTACTTC. The chain joins TRBV4-1 to TRBJ2-5; 8 bases are a match to TRBD1. The V segment lost 1 base and the J segment 7 bases; nucleotides outside the gene matches: 8. The CDR3 sequence is 15 residues long. Germline assignment: CDR1 MGHRA and CDR2 YSYEKL.